This T cell receptor (beta chain) was recorded in a study of T cells in Graves' hyperthyroidism and ophthalmopathy (dated by TCRdb to about 2019). Regarding the study in general: To identify distinguishing TCR V-J signatures, a discovery cohort of about 100 patients was used, comprising some 45 with Graves' ophthalmopathy and some 60 with stable Graves' hyperthyroidism. The 100 or so discovery patients were randomly split 7:3 into training and test sets. Prospective prediction of ophthalmopathy was tested in an independent validation cohort consisting of 18 to 20 hyperthyroidism patients and 15 or so patients who later progressed to ophthalmopathy. TCR Vbeta CDR3 sequencing of 120 to 150 peripheral blood samples (43 ophthalmopathy, approximately 80 hyperthyroidism and approximately 17 progressor patients) is reported in the paper. In about 6 Graves' hyperthyroidism patients, the study also compared T-cell repertoires from thyroid tissue with T-cell repertoires from blood. After blood sampling, hyperthyroidism patients were treated with methimazole at a starting dose of 30 mg daily, and ophthalmopathy patients were treated with high-dose intravenous methylprednisolone.

The full study reports these points: No statistical method was used to fix the sample size in advance, and group allocation was not hidden from the investigators. Ophthalmopathy was separated from stable hyperthyroidism by a 13 V-J signature model, with around 90% sensitivity and around 81% specificity obtained in cross-validation and 80%/75% obtained in testing. In validation, the model predicted progression to ophthalmopathy with approximately 71% sensitivity and approximately 74% specificity, a median of 6.5 months before onset. Most expanded thyroid clonotypes (frequency above 0.001) were also detected in blood, a finding suggesting that blood repertoires may reflect thyroid immune responses.

Patients with uncontrolled infections, other autoimmune diseases, pregnancy or lactation were excluded. Diagnoses were established on the basis of clinical symptoms, serum thyroxine and TRAb, thyroid ultrasound, and orbital computed tomography. Total RNA was extracted using Trizol reagent, and RNA quality was assessed on an Agilent 2100 Bioanalyzer. The CDR3 holds 15 amino acids from the cysteine to the phenylalanine. Only CDR3 DNA remains: 45 bases, in frame from the first base. As encoded in the germline V gene, CDR1 is SGHAT while CDR2 is FQNNGV. The V and J ends are trimmed by 3 bases and 5 bases, leaving 11 bases between them. TCR beta CDR3 regions were amplified from RNA transcripts. The first round of RT-PCR for the TCR CDR3 was performed with the HTBI primer set and the Qiagen OneStep RT-PCR kit. The libraries were constructed in a second round of multiplex PCR and then size-selected and purified. Paired-end sequencing of the libraries was performed with 100 bp reads on an Illumina HiSeq2000. The source study handled its data this way. SOAPnuke was used to process the raw data, throwing out any read that contained adapters or uncalled bases, had a mean Phred below 15, or lacked an exact constant-primer or identifier match. High-quality paired reads were merged with COPE v1.2.5, and unique nucleotide sequences were defined as clonotypes. MiTCR v1.1 was used to align the clonotypes against IMGT TRBV, TRBD and TRBJ reference segments. Analysis was restricted to V-J combinations with a frequency above 0.0001, which covered roughly 99% of repertoires. A TCS score was defined as the ratio of F50 (clonal expansion) to E x V (chaos), with BLOSUM62-based TCRdist applied between CDR3 peptides within each V-J. Welch's t-statistics and random forest reduced roughly 530 V-J features to 13, which were used in a naive Bayes classifier (R e1071). The Morisita-Horn index was used to measure how similar the thyroid and blood repertoires were. The raw public reads went through TCRdb reprocessing: fastp at Q25, MiXCR clone calling, in-frame beta chains kept. Rows matching on CDR3 protein sequence are summarized as one entry with the most common DNA and genes. TCRdb, not the original authors, processed these V and J calls. Within this sample are around 620,000 distinct CDR3 sequences, with 35% to 55% of them counted one time only. The top ten constitute around 20% of the sample.

This clonotype was observed many times. Its antigen specificity is not known. Per-nucleotide qualities are absent, and no much larger clonotype sits a single base away. The TCR originated in an adult woman with Graves' disease, either hyperthyroidism or ophthalmopathy (not recorded which). Input material: peripheral blood or thyroid tissue (not recorded which). This receptor chain uses TRBV11-2 and TRBJ1-6; no D gene call is confident. The nucleotide sequence reads TGTGCCAGCAGCTTGGCGGTTACAAATAATTCACCCCTCCACTTT. This codes for CASSLAVTNNSPLHF.